The 7 T cell receptor beta chains in this list originate from one sample, sequenced in a study of blood T cell repertoires in COVID-19. Clones were sequenced by immunoSEQ multiplex PCR, and TCRdb holds only the in-frame ones, with some missing. The sample yields about 250,000 clones, around four fifths seen once. The sequenced material came from peripheral blood. These receptors were collected from an older woman with active or convalescent COVID-19.

A word on this clone: The same CDR3 can be traced to other DNA sequences in this sample. This chain links TRBV19 with TRBJ1-1; D is undetermined. The germline V and J ends were trimmed by 2 bases and 1 base, with 5 bases remaining between them. This CDR3 has 13 residues. CDR1 and CDR2 from the germline V gene are LNHDA and SQIVND (reference sequence). Written as DNA, the CDR3 is TGTGCCAGTAGTATATCCAGGAACACTGAAGCTTTCTTT. It codes for CASSISRNTEAFF.

J is TRBJ1-1 and V is TRBV28; D gene unclear. CDR3 length equals 14 residues. Germline assignment: CDR1 MDHEN and CDR2 SYDVKM. Trimming took 6 bases from V and 4 from J, leaving 15 bases between them. CDR3 sequence (DNA): TGTGCCAGCAGAGCCCCGGGGTGGGGCACTGAAGCTTTCTTT. This encodes CASRAPGWGTEAFF.

The chain recombines TRBV10-3 with TRBJ1-3; 9 bases are a match to TRBD1. Germline CDR1 and CDR2: ENHRY and SYGVKD. Trimming at V came to 6 bases and at J to 7 bases, leaving 7 bases not matched to a gene. This CDR3 spans 14 amino acids. CDR3 nucleotides: TGTGCCATCAGCTACAGGGGGCGGAGGAACACCATATATTTT. This gives the protein CAISYRGRRNTIYF.

The V gene is TRBV19, the J gene TRBJ1-5; 8 nucleotides align to TRBD1. The CDR3 totals 15 residues. The V gene end was trimmed by 1 base and the J gene end by 6 bases; junction bases not matched to a gene: 5. Germline CDR1 is LNHDA and CDR2 is SQIVND (reference sequence). The CDR3 region is CASSIGAGGVQPQHF. CDR3 bases: TGTGCCAGTAGTATAGGGGCAGGGGGCGTTCAGCCCCAGCATTTT.

V gene TRBV7-8 combines with J gene TRBJ1-4; 8 bases map to TRBD1. Germline V gene sequence: CDR1 SGHVS, CDR2 FQNEAQ. With V trimmed by 0 bases and J by 6 bases, 9 bases remained unmatched. The CDR3 is made up of 17 amino acids. The DNA for the CDR3 is TGTGCCAGCAGCTTAGCCCGGACAGGGCTGAGAGATGAAAAACTGTTTTTT. Translating gives CASSLARTGLRDEKLFF.

This rearrangement joins TRBV5-6 to TRBJ1-6; tentative D call: TRBD1 (5 bases). This CDR3 spans 17 amino acids. Germline V CDR1 and CDR2: SGHDT, YYEEEE. The germline V and J ends were trimmed by 6 bases and 10 bases, with 26 bases remaining between them. CDR3 sequence (DNA): TGTGCCAGCACCTTCCTTGGGAACAGGAGGGGCGGATCACCCCTCCACTTT. It yields the protein CASTFLGNRRGGSPLHF.

CDR3: CASSPGTSGRGLETQYF. Here the CDR3 DNA reads TGTGCCAGCTCACCAGGGACTAGCGGGAGAGGTTTGGAGACCCAGTACTTC. This chain joins TRBV18 and TRBJ2-5; 14 bases agree with TRBD2. J was trimmed by 5 bases and V by 2 bases; bases with no gene match: 7. This CDR3 spans 17 amino acids. Germline CDR1 and CDR2: KGHSH and LQKENI. Drawing the rest from reference TRBV18 and TRBJ2-5, the complete variable domain is NAGVMQNPRHLVRRRGQEARLRCSPMKGHSHVYWYRQLPEEGLKFMVYLQKENIIDESGMPKERFSAEFPKEGPSILRIQQVVRGDSAAYFCASSPGTSGRGLETQYFGPGTRLLVL.